A selection of T cell receptor beta chains follows, all from one sample in a study of vaccination effects on CD4 cells after COVID-19. Only in-frame clones appear in the TCRdb table, and some are missing; sequencing was by immunoSEQ multiplex PCR. The table shows 40,000 to 60,000 clones, with roughly 80% occurring only once. The antigens these receptors bind are not known. Sequences were derived from CD4+ T cells from PBMCs cultured without peptide, sampled before COVID-19 vaccination. The source of these receptors is a human donor who had a prior SARS-CoV-2 infection. Both conserved end residues are part of each CDR3. Clone size is stated in some rows and not others, as once, few, many or a class when expanded.

clone size: -; J gene: TRBJ2-3; V gene: TRBV11-2; CDR3 protein: CASSSPTGLAVLRQYF
clone size: -; J gene: TRBJ1-4; V gene: TRBV15; CDR3 protein: CATSPRWLRSNEKLFF
clone size: -; J gene: TRBJ2-1; V gene: TRBV5-4; CDR3 protein: CASSLAPSGSNNEQFF
clone size: once; J gene: TRBJ2-1; V gene: TRBV2; CDR3 protein: CASSRTSGDNEQFF
clone size: -; J gene: TRBJ2-7; V gene: TRBV4-3; CDR3 protein: CASSQDWGGSAYEQYF
clone size: -; J gene: TRBJ1-2; V gene: TRBV5-4; CDR3 protein: CASTFPGLGYTF
clone size: -; J gene: TRBJ2-7; V gene: TRBV7-7; CDR3 protein: CASSHSREQLKEQCF
clone size: -; J gene: TRBJ1-5; V gene: TRBV6-1; CDR3 protein: CASSDRGGNQPQHF
clone size: -; J gene: TRBJ1-4; V gene: TRBV19; CDR3 protein: CASSIVGGNNEKLFF
clone size: once; J gene: TRBJ2-1; V gene: TRBV15; CDR3 protein: CATSRTLNHEQFF
clone size: -; J gene: TRBJ2-3; V gene: TRBV27; CDR3 protein: CASSLEWASGRVEGDTQYF
clone size: few; J gene: TRBJ2-7; V gene: TRBV4-2; CDR3 protein: CASSLLSAPTSYEQYF
clone size: -; J gene: TRBJ1-4; V gene: TRBV5-6; CDR3 protein: CASSPRPGSHNEKLFF
clone size: -; J gene: TRBJ2-7; V gene: TRBV5-1; CDR3 protein: CASSLVPAGSGTYEQYF
clone size: -; J gene: TRBJ2-7; V gene: TRBV11-2; CDR3 protein: CASSPQSGTTPYEQYF
clone size: -; J gene: TRBJ2-2; V gene: TRBV6-1; CDR3 protein: CASSAIFQRAGNGELFF
clone size: -; J gene: TRBJ1-1; V gene: TRBV7-2; CDR3 protein: CASIAAGRYTEAFF
clone size: -; J gene: TRBJ2-2; V gene: TRBV4-2; CDR3 protein: CASSQVGVTGELFF
clone size: once; J gene: TRBJ2-5; V gene: TRBV11-2; CDR3 protein: CASSLVPSWDDGETQYF
clone size: -; J gene: TRBJ1-4; V gene: TRBV2; CDR3 protein: CASSGVWRSGEKLFF
clone size: -; J gene: TRBJ2-7; V gene: TRBV18; CDR3 protein: CASSLTPPGYEQYF
clone size: once; J gene: TRBJ1-4; V gene: TRBV18; CDR3 protein: CASSPPGTPATNEKLFF
clone size: -; J gene: TRBJ1-2; V gene: TRBV25-1; CDR3 protein: CASSGTGWDYGYTF
clone size: -; J gene: TRBJ2-1; V gene: TRBV5-1; CDR3 protein: CASSPGLRDYNNEQFF
clone size: -; J gene: TRBJ1-5; V gene: TRBV28; CDR3 protein: CASSSLGGIWPQHF
clone size: -; J gene: TRBJ1-2; V gene: TRBV5-1; CDR3 protein: CASSLDRGGYGYTF
clone size: -; J gene: TRBJ1-5; V gene: TRBV20-1; CDR3 protein: CSASRRRQPQHF
clone size: -; J gene: TRBJ1-4; V gene: TRBV4-1; CDR3 protein: CASSQEGTLPEKLFF
clone size: -; J gene: TRBJ1-2; V gene: TRBV2; CDR3 protein: CASSEDRLYGGYTF
clone size: -; J gene: TRBJ1-5; V gene: TRBV5-1; CDR3 protein: CASSFSGTGGSPQHF
clone size: -; J gene: TRBJ2-1; V gene: TRBV30; CDR3 protein: CAWSRGDSPRLFF
clone size: -; J gene: TRBJ2-7; V gene: TRBV3-1/TRBV3-2; CDR3 protein: CASSQPGQGAEQYF
clone size: -; J gene: TRBJ1-2; V gene: TRBV20-1; CDR3 protein: CSATDRAGYTF
clone size: -; J gene: TRBJ1-5; V gene: TRBV28; CDR3 protein: CASAMGNQPQHF
clone size: -; J gene: TRBJ2-2; V gene: TRBV7-3; CDR3 protein: CASSLSGEDTGELFF
clone size: once; J gene: TRBJ1-4; V gene: TRBV15; CDR3 protein: CATSRERVDHRAFNEKLFF
clone size: -; J gene: TRBJ1-2; V gene: TRBV5-6; CDR3 protein: CASSSINRGGYTF
clone size: few; J gene: TRBJ1-4; V gene: TRBV15; CDR3 protein: CATGRTGANEKLFF
clone size: -; J gene: TRBJ1-2; V gene: TRBV7-2; CDR3 protein: CASSFSGLAGYTF
clone size: few; J gene: TRBJ2-5; V gene: TRBV7-9; CDR3 protein: CASTPTAAETQYF
clone size: -; J gene: TRBJ1-1; V gene: TRBV5-1; CDR3 protein: CASSRRGAVTEAFF